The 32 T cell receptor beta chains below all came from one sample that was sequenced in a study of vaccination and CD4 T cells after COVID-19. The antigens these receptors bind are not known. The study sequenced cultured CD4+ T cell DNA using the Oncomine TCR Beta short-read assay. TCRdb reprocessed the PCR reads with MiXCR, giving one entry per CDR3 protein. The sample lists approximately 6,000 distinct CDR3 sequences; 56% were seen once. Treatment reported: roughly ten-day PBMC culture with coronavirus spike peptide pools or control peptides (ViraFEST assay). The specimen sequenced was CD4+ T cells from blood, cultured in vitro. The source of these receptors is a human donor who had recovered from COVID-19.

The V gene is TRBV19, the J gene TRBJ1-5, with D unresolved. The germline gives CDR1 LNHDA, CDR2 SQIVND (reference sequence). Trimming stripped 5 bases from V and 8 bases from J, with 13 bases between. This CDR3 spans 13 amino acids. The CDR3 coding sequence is TGTGCCAGTAGTGGCACCAGTTGGGAGCCCCAGCATTTT. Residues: CASSGTSWEPQHF.

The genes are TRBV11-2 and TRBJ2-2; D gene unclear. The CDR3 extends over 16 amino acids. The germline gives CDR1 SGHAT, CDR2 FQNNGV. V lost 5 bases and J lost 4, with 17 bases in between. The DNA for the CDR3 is TGTGCCAGCAGCCCCCCCCAGCTTCGAACCACCGGGGAGCTGTTTTTT. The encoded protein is CASSPPQLRTTGELFF. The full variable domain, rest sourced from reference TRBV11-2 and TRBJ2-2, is EAGVAQSPRYKIIEKRQSVAFWCNPISGHATLYWYQQILGQGPKLLIQFQNNGVVDDSQLPKDRFSAERLKGVDSTLKIQPAKLEDSAVYLCASSPPQLRTTGELFFGEGSRLTVL.

CDR3 region: CASSPRQGAGGYTF. CDR3 coding DNA: TGTGCCAGCAGCCCTCGACAGGGGGCCGGTGGCTACACCTTC. This chain links TRBV12-3 or TRBV12-4 with TRBJ1-2; 10 bases map to TRBD1. V was pared by 6 bases and J by 7 bases, with 8 bases of the junction left unmatched. The CDR3 length is 14 residues.

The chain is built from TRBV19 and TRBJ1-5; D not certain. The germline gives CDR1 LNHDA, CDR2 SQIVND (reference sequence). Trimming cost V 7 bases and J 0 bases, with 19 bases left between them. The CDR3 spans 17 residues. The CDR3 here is CASKKEQTFNSNQPQHF. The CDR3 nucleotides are TGTGCCAGTAAAAAAGAACAGACCTTTAATAGCAATCAGCCCCAGCATTTT.

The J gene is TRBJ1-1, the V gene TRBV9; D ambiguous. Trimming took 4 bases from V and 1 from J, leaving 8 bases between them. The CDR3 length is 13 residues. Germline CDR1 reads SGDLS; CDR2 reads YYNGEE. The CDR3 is CASSFTENTEAFF. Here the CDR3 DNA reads TGTGCCAGCAGCTTTACAGAGAACACTGAAGCTTTCTTT.

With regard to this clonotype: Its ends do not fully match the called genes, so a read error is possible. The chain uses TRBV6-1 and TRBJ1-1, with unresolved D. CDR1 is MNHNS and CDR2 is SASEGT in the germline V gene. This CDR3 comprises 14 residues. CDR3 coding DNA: TGTGCCAGCAGACCTAGGTTAGGGAACACTGAGGCTTTCTTT. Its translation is CASRPRLGNTEAFF.

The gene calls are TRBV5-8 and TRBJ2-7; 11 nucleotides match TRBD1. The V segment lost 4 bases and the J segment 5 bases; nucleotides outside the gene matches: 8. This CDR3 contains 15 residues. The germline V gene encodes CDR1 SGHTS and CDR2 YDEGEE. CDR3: CASSTRDRGRDEQYF. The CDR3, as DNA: TGTGCCAGCAGCACCCGGGACAGGGGGAGGGACGAGCAGTACTTC. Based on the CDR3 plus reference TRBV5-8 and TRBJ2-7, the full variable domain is EAGVTQSPTHLIKTRGQQATLRCSPISGHTSVYWYQQALGLGLQFLLWYDEGEERNRGNFPPRFSGRQFPNYSSELNVNALELEDSALYLCASSTRDRGRDEQYFGPGTRLTVT.

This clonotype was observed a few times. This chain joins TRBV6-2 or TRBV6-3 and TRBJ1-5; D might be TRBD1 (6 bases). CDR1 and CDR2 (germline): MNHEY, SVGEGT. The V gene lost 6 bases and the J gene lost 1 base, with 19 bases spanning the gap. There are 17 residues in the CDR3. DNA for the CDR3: TGTGCCAGCAGCTTTACGGAACAGGGTCGGAGCAATCAGCCCCAGCATTTT. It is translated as CASSFTEQGRSNQPQHF.

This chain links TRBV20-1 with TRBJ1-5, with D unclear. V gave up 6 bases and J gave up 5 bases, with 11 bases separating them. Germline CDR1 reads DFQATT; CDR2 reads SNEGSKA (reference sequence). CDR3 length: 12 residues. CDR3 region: CSAGGLHQPQHF. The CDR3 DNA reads TGCAGTGCCGGCGGGCTCCATCAGCCCCAGCATTTT.

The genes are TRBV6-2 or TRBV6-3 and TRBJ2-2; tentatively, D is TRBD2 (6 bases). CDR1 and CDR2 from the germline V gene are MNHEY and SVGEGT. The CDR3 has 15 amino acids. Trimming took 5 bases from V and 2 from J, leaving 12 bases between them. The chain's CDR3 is CASSPMRGNTGELFF. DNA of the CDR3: TGTGCCAGCAGTCCCATGCGGGGAAACACCGGGGAGCTGTTTTTT.

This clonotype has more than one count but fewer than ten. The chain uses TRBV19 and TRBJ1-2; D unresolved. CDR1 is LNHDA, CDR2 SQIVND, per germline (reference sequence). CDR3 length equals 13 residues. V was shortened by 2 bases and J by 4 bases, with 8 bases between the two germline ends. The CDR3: CASSIRELYGYTF. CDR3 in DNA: TGTGCCAGTAGTATAAGAGAGCTCTATGGCTACACCTTC.

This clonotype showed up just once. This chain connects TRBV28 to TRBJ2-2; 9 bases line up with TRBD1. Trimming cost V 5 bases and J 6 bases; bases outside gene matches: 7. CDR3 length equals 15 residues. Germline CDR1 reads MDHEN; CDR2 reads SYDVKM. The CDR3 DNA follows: TGTGCCAGCAGTCGGACAGGGGTAAGGGCCGGGGAGCTGTTTTTT. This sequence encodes CASSRTGVRAGELFF.

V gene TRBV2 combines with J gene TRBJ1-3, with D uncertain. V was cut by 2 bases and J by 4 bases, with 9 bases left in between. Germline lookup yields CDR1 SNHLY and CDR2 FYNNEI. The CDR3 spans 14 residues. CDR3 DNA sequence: TGTGCCAGCAGTGAACCCCGATTGGGAAACACCATATATTTT. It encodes CASSEPRLGNTIYF.

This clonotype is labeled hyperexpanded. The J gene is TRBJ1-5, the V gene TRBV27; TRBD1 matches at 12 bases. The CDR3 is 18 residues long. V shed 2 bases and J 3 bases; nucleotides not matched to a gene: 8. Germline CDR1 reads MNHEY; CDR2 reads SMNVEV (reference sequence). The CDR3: CASSLETGTGGDNQPQHF. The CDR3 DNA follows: TGTGCCAGCAGTTTAGAGACAGGGACAGGGGGCGACAATCAGCCCCAGCATTTT.

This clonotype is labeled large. The CDR3 DNA sequence: TGTGCCAGCAGCTGGACGGAGCATTCCTACAATGAGCAGTTCTTC. Residues: CASSWTEHSYNEQFF. The rearrangement joins TRBV5-4 to TRBJ2-1; D not resolved. The CDR3 is 15 residues long. The germline CDR1 and CDR2 sequences are SGHNT and YYREEE (reference sequence). Trimming cost V 3 bases and J 1 base, with 11 bases left between them. Combining the CDR3 with reference TRBV5-4 and TRBJ2-1 gives the whole variable domain ETGVTQSPTHLIKTRGQQVTLRCSSQSGHNTVSWYQQALGQGPQFIFQYYREEENGRGNFPPRFSGLQFPNYSSELNVNALELDDSALYLCASSWTEHSYNEQFFGPGTRLTVL.

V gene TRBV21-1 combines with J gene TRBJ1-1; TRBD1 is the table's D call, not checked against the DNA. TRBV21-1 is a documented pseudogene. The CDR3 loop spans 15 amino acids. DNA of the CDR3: TGTGCCAGCATCATGGGGACAGGGAAAGACACTGAAGCTTTCTTT. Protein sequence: CASIMGTGKDTEAFF.

This CDR3 reads CATSSRQIQYNEQFF. The CDR3 DNA reads TGTGCCACCAGCTCCCGTCAGATACAATACAATGAGCAGTTCTTC. V gene TRBV15 combines with J gene TRBJ2-1; D gene uncertain. The ends were cut back, 5 bases at V and 4 bases at J, with 15 bases in the middle. The CDR3 is 15 amino acids. In germline, CDR1 is LNHNV, CDR2 YYDKDF (reference sequence).

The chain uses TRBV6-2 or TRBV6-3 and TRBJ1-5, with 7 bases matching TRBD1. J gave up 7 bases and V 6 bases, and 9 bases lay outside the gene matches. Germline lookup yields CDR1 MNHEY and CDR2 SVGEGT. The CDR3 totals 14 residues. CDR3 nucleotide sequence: TGTGCCAGCAGATATACAGGGGAGGCCCAGCCCCAGCATTTT. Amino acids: CASRYTGEAQPQHF.

As DNA, the CDR3 is TGTGCCAGCAGCTTTGGGGACAGGGAACAAGAGACCCAGTACTTC. This gives the protein CASSFGDREQETQYF. The chain couples TRBV7-9 to TRBJ2-5; 9 positions match TRBD1. J lost 2 bases, V lost 3 bases, and 4 bases had no gene match. The germline V gene has CDR1 SEHNR and CDR2 FQNEAQ (reference sequence). The CDR3 loop spans 15 amino acids.

For the CDR3, the DNA is TGTGCCAGCACCCGGGGGCAGCACACAGATACGCAGTATTTT. This gives the protein CASTRGQHTDTQYF. V is TRBV25-1 and J is TRBJ2-3; D may match TRBD1 or TRBD2 (6 bases each). Per the germline V gene, CDR1 is MGHDK and CDR2 is SYGVNS. The CDR3 consists of 14 residues. Trimming left V 7 bases short and J 2 bases short, with 13 bases between.

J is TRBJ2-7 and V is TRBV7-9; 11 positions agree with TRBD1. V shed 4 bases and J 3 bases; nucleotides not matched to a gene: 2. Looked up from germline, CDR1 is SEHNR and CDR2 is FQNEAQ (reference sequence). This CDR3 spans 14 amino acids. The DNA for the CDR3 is TGTGCCAGCAGCTCCGGGACAGGGGGCTACGAGCAGTACTTC. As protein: CASSSGTGGYEQYF.

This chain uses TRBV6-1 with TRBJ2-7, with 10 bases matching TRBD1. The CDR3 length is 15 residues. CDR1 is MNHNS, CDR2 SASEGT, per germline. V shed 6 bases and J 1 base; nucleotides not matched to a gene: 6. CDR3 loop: CASRAGTGESYEQYF. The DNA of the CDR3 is TGTGCCAGCAGAGCCGGGACAGGGGAGTCCTACGAGCAGTACTTC.

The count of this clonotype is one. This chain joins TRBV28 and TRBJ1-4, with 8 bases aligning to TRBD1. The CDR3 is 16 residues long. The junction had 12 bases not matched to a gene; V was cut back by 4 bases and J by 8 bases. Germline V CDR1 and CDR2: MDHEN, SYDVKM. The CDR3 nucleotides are TGTGCCAGCAGTTCATCGCGCGGGACAGGCGGGGAAAAACTGTTTTTT. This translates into CASSSSRGTGGEKLFF.

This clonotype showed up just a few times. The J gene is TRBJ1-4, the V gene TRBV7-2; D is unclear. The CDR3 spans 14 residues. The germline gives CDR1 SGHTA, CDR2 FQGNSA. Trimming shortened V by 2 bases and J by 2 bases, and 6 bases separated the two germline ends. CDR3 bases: TGTGCCAGCAGCTTATCGGGGACTAATGAAAAACTGTTTTTT. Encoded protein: CASSLSGTNEKLFF.

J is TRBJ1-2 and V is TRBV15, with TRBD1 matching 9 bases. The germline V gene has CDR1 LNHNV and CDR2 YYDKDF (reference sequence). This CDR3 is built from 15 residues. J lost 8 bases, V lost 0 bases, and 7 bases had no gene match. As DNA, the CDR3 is TGTGCCACCAGCAGAGACCATTGGACAGGGGACGGCTACACCTTC. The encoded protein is CATSRDHWTGDGYTF. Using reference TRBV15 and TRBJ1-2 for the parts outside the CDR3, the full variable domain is DAMVIQNPRYQVTQFGKPVTLSCSQTLNHNVMYWYQQKSSQAPKLLFHYYDKDFNNEADTPDNFQSRRPNTSFCFLDIRSPGLGDTAMYLCATSRDHWTGDGYTFGSGTRLTVV.

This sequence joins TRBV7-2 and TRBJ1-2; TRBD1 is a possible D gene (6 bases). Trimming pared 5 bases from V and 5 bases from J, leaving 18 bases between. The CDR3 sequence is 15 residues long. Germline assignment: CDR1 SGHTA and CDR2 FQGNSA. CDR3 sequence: CASSRGADIAYGYTF. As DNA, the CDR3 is TGTGCCAGCAGCAGGGGGGCGGACATAGCTTATGGCTACACCTTC.

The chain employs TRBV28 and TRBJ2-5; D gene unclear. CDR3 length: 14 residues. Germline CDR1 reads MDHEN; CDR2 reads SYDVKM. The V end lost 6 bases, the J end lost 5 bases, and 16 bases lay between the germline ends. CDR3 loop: CASSRPGIWETQYF. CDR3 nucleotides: TGTGCCAGCAGCAGACCGGGCATTTGGGAGACCCAGTACTTC.

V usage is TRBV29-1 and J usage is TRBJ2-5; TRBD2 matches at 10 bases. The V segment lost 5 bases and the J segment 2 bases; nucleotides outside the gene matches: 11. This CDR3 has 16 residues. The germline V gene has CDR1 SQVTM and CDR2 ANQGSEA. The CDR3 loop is CSVSSLRAGGQETQYF. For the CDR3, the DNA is TGCAGCGTTTCATCCCTGCGAGCGGGAGGGCAAGAGACCCAGTACTTC.

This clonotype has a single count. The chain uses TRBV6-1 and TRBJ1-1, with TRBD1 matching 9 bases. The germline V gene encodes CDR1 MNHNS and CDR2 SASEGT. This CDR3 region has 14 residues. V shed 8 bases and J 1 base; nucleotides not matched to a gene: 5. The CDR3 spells CASPGGQGNTEAFF. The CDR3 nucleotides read TGTGCCAGCCCAGGGGGACAGGGGAACACTGAAGCTTTCTTT.

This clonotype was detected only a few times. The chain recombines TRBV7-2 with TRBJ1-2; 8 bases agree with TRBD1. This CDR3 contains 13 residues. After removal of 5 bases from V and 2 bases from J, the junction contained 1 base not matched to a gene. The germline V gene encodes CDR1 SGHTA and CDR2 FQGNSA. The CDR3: CASSRQGNYGYTF. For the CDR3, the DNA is TGTGCCAGCAGCCGACAGGGGAACTATGGCTACACCTTC.

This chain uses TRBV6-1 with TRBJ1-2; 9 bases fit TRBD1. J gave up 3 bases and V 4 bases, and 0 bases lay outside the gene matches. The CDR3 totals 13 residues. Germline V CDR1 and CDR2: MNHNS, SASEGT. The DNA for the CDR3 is TGTGCCAGCAGTGGGACAGGGGACTATGGCTACACCTTC. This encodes CASSGTGDYGYTF.

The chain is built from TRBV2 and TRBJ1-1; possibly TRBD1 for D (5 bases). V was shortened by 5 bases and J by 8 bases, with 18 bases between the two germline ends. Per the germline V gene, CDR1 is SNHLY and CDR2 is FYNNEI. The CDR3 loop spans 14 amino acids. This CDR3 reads CASSPTTAGREAFF. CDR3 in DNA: TGTGCCAGCAGTCCAACGACAGCGGGGCGAGAAGCTTTCTTT.